This T cell receptor beta chain was captured in a study of blood T cell repertoires in COVID-19. The overall study: Acute and convalescent COVID-19 samples came from the United States, Italy and Spain. PBMCs, B-cell-depleted T cells, or T cells provided the cDNA or gDNA that made up the material.

The CDR3 sequence is 14 residues long. CDR1 is SGHTA, CDR2 FQGTGA, per germline. With V trimmed by 5 bases and J by 6 bases, 9 bases remained unmatched. In the study's own analysis: From reference gene primer amplification, estimates of nucleated cell counts were derived. Sequenced by immunoSEQ multiplex PCR; TCRdb stores in-frame clones only, minus some. The V and J calls and clone size were taken over from that table, and D and trimming were inferred from the DNA. This table holds around 50,000 clones, around nine tenths found once. Input material: peripheral blood. This TCR was recovered from a man between 60 and 75 years old with active or convalescent COVID-19. The rearrangement joins TRBV7-3 to TRBJ2-7, with TRBD1 matching over 8 bases. CDR3 amino acids: CASSPRTGKTEQYF. The CDR3 coding sequence is TGTGCCAGCAGCCCCCGGACAGGGAAGACCGAGCAGTACTTC.